These 7 T cell receptor beta chains came from one sample sequenced in a study of blood T cells in healthy people across ages. Primers used in a second PCR of roughly 6 to 12 cycles were a sample-barcoded 5' primer and a J-beta primer mix. TCRdb passed the 5' RACE reads through MiXCR, listing each CDR3 protein once. The sample shows 870,000 or so distinct CDR3 sequences, roughly 26% of them seen only once. What was sequenced was blood. Source of these receptors: a woman older than 75 in good health.

Only one count was recorded for this clonotype. The chain joins TRBV3-1 to TRBJ1-1; D call uncertain. Between the trimmed V and J ends, which lost 4 bases and 7 bases, there was a span of 7 bases. Germline assignment: CDR1 LGHDT and CDR2 YNNKEL (reference sequence). The CDR3 has 11 residues. This chain's CDR3 is CASSLRNEAFF. In DNA form, the CDR3 reads TGTGCCAGCAGCCTAAGGAATGAAGCTTTCTTT.

The table lists this clonotype with many counts. This rearrangement joins TRBV7-2 to TRBJ2-1, with 10 bases lining up with TRBD2. Trimming at V came to 5 bases and at J to 3 bases, leaving 10 bases not matched to a gene. Germline assignment: CDR1 SGHTA and CDR2 FQGNSA. This CDR3 has 17 residues. The CDR3 spells CASSPQAPSGGYNEQFF. In DNA, the CDR3 is TGTGCCAGCAGCCCCCAAGCCCCTAGCGGGGGCTACAATGAGCAGTTCTTC.

In this sample, this clonotype turned up a few times. Relative to the germline gene, one junction end is altered; a read error may explain this. The chain combines TRBV6-5 with TRBJ2-1; TRBD2 aligns across 9 bases. The tail of the sequence fits TRBJ2-7 better, so the J call may be wrong. CDR3 size: 16 residues. From germline, CDR1 is MNHEY and CDR2 SVGAGI. CDR3 bases: TGTGCCAGCAGTTACTCGACGGGCGGGGGGGCCTATGAGCAGTACTTC. This sequence encodes CASSYSTGGGAYEQYF.

The chain employs TRBV11-2 and TRBJ1-1; D uncertain. CDR3 length: 14 amino acids. Per the germline V gene, CDR1 is SGHAT and CDR2 is FQNNGV. V dropped 2 bases and J dropped 0 bases, with 7 bases sitting between them. The CDR3 nucleotides read TGTGCCAGCAGCTTATCCCGTTTGAACACTGAAGCTTTCTTT. Residues: CASSLSRLNTEAFF.

The chain joins TRBV7-2 to TRBJ2-7, with D possibly called TRBD1 or TRBD2 (5 bases each). CDR3 size: 15 residues. V was trimmed by 1 base and J by 2 bases, leaving 12 bases between them. Per the germline V gene, CDR1 is SGHTA and CDR2 is FQGNSA. CDR3 DNA sequence: TGTGCCAGCAGCTTAGGGGGGACCGACACCTACGAGCAGTACTTC. This codes for CASSLGGTDTYEQYF.

This chain connects TRBV10-3 to TRBJ1-1, with unresolved D. The germline CDR1 and CDR2 sequences are ENHRY and SYGVKD. Deletions cut 3 bases from V and 4 bases from J, with 9 bases between. The CDR3 has 13 residues. In nucleotides, the CDR3 is TGTGCCATCAGTGAAGGGCGCGGCACTGAAGCTTTCTTT. It encodes CAISEGRGTEAFF.

The chain's CDR3 is CASSAAGYSTDTQYF. The CDR3 region has the DNA TGCGCCAGCAGCGCCGCGGGGTATAGCACAGATACGCAGTATTTT. The chain carries TRBV5-1 and TRBJ2-3, with D perhaps matching TRBD2 (6 bases). The CDR3 runs to 15 residues. Trimming took off 4 bases at V and 0 bases at J, with 12 bases between the two ends. CDR1 and CDR2 (germline): SGHRS, YFSETQ.